Below, 22 T cell receptor beta chains from the same sample are listed, as sequenced in a study of siplizumab effects on memory and regulatory T cells (dated by TCRdb to between 2019 and 2020). The library was produced with the immunoSEQ multiplex PCR assay. TCRdb stores this immuneACCESS table with in-frame sequences only. Part of the clones is absent; in the studies checked, under half of the shortfall reflects unresolved V genes, and no reason is known for the rest. In all, the sample holds roughly 120,000 clones, and about 91% of those were seen once. The ten largest clones take up approximately 0.73% of the sample. The sample consisted of Tregs sorted from blood. These receptors all stem from a human donor in good health.

This clone was detected once. The J gene is TRBJ1-6, the V gene TRBV5-1; TRBD1 matches 7 bases. The germline gives CDR1 SGHRS, CDR2 YFSETQ. V lost 5 bases to trimming and J lost 8 bases; unmatched junction nucleotides: 7. The CDR3 totals 14 residues. CDR3 amino acids: CASRRGQKDSPLHF. The CDR3 region has the DNA TGCGCCAGCAGGAGGGGGCAAAAGGATTCACCCCTCCACTTT.

V is TRBV27 and J is TRBJ1-5; 7 nucleotides match TRBD1. V shed 6 bases and J 6 bases; nucleotides not matched to a gene: 11. The CDR3 has 15 amino acids. Germline-derived CDR1 and CDR2 are MNHEY and SMNVEV (reference sequence). The CDR3 sequence: CASSPTGDHGQPQHF. The CDR3 DNA reads as TGTGCCAGCAGCCCTACAGGGGATCATGGTCAGCCCCAGCATTTT.

The V call is TRBV7-9, the J call TRBJ1-2; D unresolved. There are 14 residues in the CDR3. Germline V CDR1 and CDR2: SEHNR, FQNEAQ (reference sequence). With 1 base removed from V and 8 bases from J, the gap between germline ends came to 14 bases. The DNA of the CDR3 is TGTGCCAGCAGCTTAGGAGCGGGCCTTTCCGGCTACACCTTC. Encoded protein: CASSLGAGLSGYTF.

The chain links TRBV18 to TRBJ2-1; TRBD2 is a possible D gene (7 bases). CDR3 length: 15 residues. Germline lookup yields CDR1 KGHSH and CDR2 LQKENI. The V and J ends lost 6 bases and 10 bases respectively, with 22 bases between them. CDR3 sequence reads: CASSPMRGPRLEQFF. CDR3 sequence (DNA): TGTGCCAGCTCCCCAATGCGGGGGCCCCGCCTGGAGCAGTTCTTC.

The CDR3 nucleotides are TGTGCCAGCGGGGCCAGCTCCTACAATGAGCAGTTCTTC. This sequence encodes CASGASSYNEQFF. The J gene is TRBJ2-1, the V gene TRBV6-1; possibly TRBD1 for D (5 bases). Germline V gene data show CDR1 as MNHNS and CDR2 as SASEGT. CDR3 size: 13 residues. V lost 8 bases and J 0 bases, leaving 8 bases between the germline ends.

J is TRBJ2-5 and V is TRBV27, with D uncertain. The CDR3 is 13 residues long. V lost 2 bases, J lost 5 bases, and 9 bases lay in between. Germline CDR1 and CDR2: MNHEY and SMNVEV (reference sequence). The CDR3 sequence is CASSLIGRETQYF. CDR3 DNA: TGTGCCAGCAGTTTAATAGGGCGGGAGACCCAGTACTTC.

A word on this clone: Within the sample, other DNA sequences also encode this same CDR3. CDR3 sequence: CASSRGPSETQYF. The CDR3 DNA reads TGTGCCAGCAGCCGCGGGCCGAGCGAAACCCAGTACTTC. The chain couples TRBV7-2 to TRBJ2-5; tentative D call: TRBD2 (5 bases). Germline values: CDR1 SGHTA, CDR2 FQGNSA. Trimming removed 5 bases at V and 8 bases at J, with 15 bases between. The CDR3 length is 13 residues.

J is TRBJ2-7 and V is TRBV4-1; D might be TRBD2 (7 bases). Trimming took 0 bases from V and 0 from J, leaving 12 bases between them. The length of the CDR3 is 16 residues. CDR1 is MGHRA and CDR2 is YSYEKL in the germline V gene. The CDR3, as DNA: TGCGCCAGCAGCCAAGACGACAGGACTAGCTCCTACGAGCAGTACTTC. Amino acids: CASSQDDRTSSYEQYF.

This chain connects TRBV5-1 to TRBJ2-1; TRBD2 matches 9 bases. Per germline, CDR1 SGHRS and CDR2 YFSETQ. CDR3 length: 16 residues. The V gene end was trimmed by 1 base and the J gene end by 4 bases; junction bases not matched to a gene: 6. In nucleotides, the CDR3 is TGCGCCAGCAGCTTGAATAGACTAGCGGCTTACAATGAGCAGTTCTTC. Translation gives CASSLNRLAAYNEQFF.

This chain links TRBV5-6 with TRBJ2-5; D is undetermined. Trimming pared 4 bases from V and 1 base from J, leaving 11 bases between. CDR1 and CDR2 (germline): SGHDT, YYEEEE. The CDR3 spans 14 residues. The DNA of the CDR3 is TGTGCCAGCAGCGTTCGGGCAGTCCAAGAGACCCAGTACTTC. Protein: CASSVRAVQETQYF.

V is TRBV10-3 and J is TRBJ2-3; 7 bases agree with TRBD1. Germline CDR1 and CDR2: ENHRY and SYGVKD. The CDR3 covers 14 residues. Trimming took 10 bases from V and 3 from J; bases not matched to a gene: 10. The CDR3 sequence is CATVAGGRTDTQYF. The CDR3 region has the DNA TGTGCCACCGTCGCAGGGGGTCGGACAGATACGCAGTATTTT.

Remarks on this clone: The identical CDR3 is also encoded by other nucleotide sequences in the sample. The chain carries TRBV11-2 and TRBJ2-5, with D perhaps TRBD2 (6 bases). The CDR3 contains 13 residues. Germline values: CDR1 SGHAT, CDR2 FQNNGV. The V and J ends lost 3 bases and 4 bases respectively, with 9 bases between them. The CDR3 loop reads CASSLGLGETQYF. The CDR3, as DNA: TGTGCCAGCAGCTTGGGACTTGGAGAGACCCAGTACTTC. Full variable domain (outside the CDR3, taken from reference TRBV11-2 and TRBJ2-5): EAGVAQSPRYKIIEKRQSVAFWCNPISGHATLYWYQQILGQGPKLLIQFQNNGVVDDSQLPKDRFSAERLKGVDSTLKIQPAKLEDSAVYLCASSLGLGETQYFGPGTRLLVL.

The genes are TRBV11-2 and TRBJ2-1; 8 nucleotides line up with TRBD2. The CDR3 is made up of 15 amino acids. Per germline, CDR1 SGHAT and CDR2 FQNNGV. The V and J ends lost 2 bases and 3 bases, in that order; junction bases with no gene match: 3. CDR3: CASSLWRGDYNEQFF. CDR3 nucleotides: TGTGCCAGCAGCTTATGGCGGGGGGACTACAATGAGCAGTTCTTC.

The chain uses TRBV2 and TRBJ1-1; 7 nucleotides agree with TRBD1. V gave up 5 bases and J gave up 4 bases; unmatched junction bases: 4. Germline CDR1 is SNHLY and CDR2 is FYNNEI. The CDR3 length is 13 residues. The CDR3 region has the DNA TGTGCCAGCAGTCGAGGGGGCCTCACTGAAGCTTTCTTT. This codes for CASSRGGLTEAFF.

The CDR3 reads CATSRTIRGTSFNEQFF. In nucleotides, the CDR3 is TGTGCCACCAGCAGAACTATCCGCGGGACTAGCTTCAATGAGCAGTTCTTC. V and J are TRBV15 and TRBJ2-1; 9 bases match TRBD2. CDR3 length equals 17 residues. CDR1 is LNHNV, CDR2 YYDKDF, per germline (reference sequence). Trimming at V came to 2 bases and at J to 6 bases, leaving 11 bases not matched to a gene.

The chain uses TRBV2 and TRBJ2-7, with TRBD2 identical over 7 bases. The length of the CDR3 is 15 residues. V lost 6 bases, J lost 2 bases, and 10 bases stayed unmatched. The germline V gene encodes CDR1 SNHLY and CDR2 FYNNEI. This CDR3 is CASRNGAGLTYEQYF. The CDR3 DNA follows: TGTGCCAGCAGGAATGGAGCGGGACTAACCTACGAGCAGTACTTC.

The chain has TRBV7-2 and TRBJ2-1; D is perhaps TRBD2 (6 bases). Trimming stripped 1 base from V and 0 bases from J, with 13 bases between. The CDR3 spans 17 residues. Germline V gives CDR1 SGHTA, CDR2 FQGNSA. CDR3 sequence: CASSLVGAGSSYNEQFF. CDR3 coding DNA: TGTGCCAGCAGCTTAGTGGGCGCGGGGAGCTCCTACAATGAGCAGTTCTTC.

The V call is TRBV7-2, the J call TRBJ1-1; D uncertain. V lost 10 bases to trimming and J lost 4 bases, with 10 bases between them. The germline V gene has CDR1 SGHTA and CDR2 FQGNSA. CDR3 length: 11 amino acids. The CDR3 spells CATRLGTEAFF. CDR3 DNA: TGTGCCACCAGGTTGGGCACTGAAGCTTTCTTT.

This rearrangement joins TRBV19 to TRBJ2-7; D may correspond to TRBD1 or TRBD2 (5 bases each). The CDR3 runs 13 residues. Trimming cost V 10 bases and J 10 bases, with 23 bases left between them. The V gene's germline CDR1 is LNHDA and CDR2 SQIVND (reference sequence). The CDR3 DNA follows: TGTGCCACACGGGGCCTAAATTGGTCGGGACAGTACTTC. It specifies CATRGLNWSGQYF.

The V gene is TRBV7-2, the J gene TRBJ2-5, with 7 bases identical to TRBD1. Germline V gene sequence: CDR1 SGHTA, CDR2 FQGNSA. The ends lost 4 bases at V and 4 bases at J; junction bases unmatched: 3. The CDR3 contains 13 residues. This chain's CDR3 is CASSYRGGETQYF. The CDR3 nucleotides are TGTGCCAGCAGCTACAGGGGCGGAGAGACCCAGTACTTC. The full variable domain, rest sourced from reference TRBV7-2 and TRBJ2-5, is GAGVSQSPSNKVTEKGKDVELRCDPISGHTALYWYRQSLGQGLEFLIYFQGNSAPDKSGLPSDRFSAERTGGSVSTLTIQRTQQEDSAVYLCASSYRGGETQYFGPGTRLLVL.

CDR3 nucleotides: TGCGCCAGCACCTACCGACCGGGACAGGGGGCGCTTAGCTATGGCTACACCTTC. Translation gives CASTYRPGQGALSYGYTF. This chain joins TRBV5-1 and TRBJ1-2, with 12 bases that match TRBD1. The CDR3 loop spans 18 amino acids. Germline CDR1 reads SGHRS; CDR2 reads YFSETQ. Losses at the gene ends were 6 bases for V and 4 bases for J; bases not matched to a gene: 16.

The chain uses TRBV7-8 and TRBJ1-2; D may be TRBD1 (5 bases). Looked up from germline, CDR1 is SGHVS and CDR2 is FQNEAQ. The CDR3 length is 16 residues. Trimming left V 1 base short and J 2 bases short, with 14 bases between. CDR3 DNA sequence: TGTGCCAGCAGCTTAGATTTTCGGGGGATGAACTATGGCTACACCTTC. Translated, it gives CASSLDFRGMNYGYTF.